This T cell receptor beta chain was profiled in a study of T cell responses to AZD1222 COVID-19 vaccine. Profiled with immunoSEQ multiplex PCR; TCRdb holds only in-frame clones, not every one. Of 100,000 to 150,000 clones listed, 75% to 90% are singletons. Germline V gene sequence: CDR1 MNHEY, CDR2 SVGAGI. Deletions cut 6 bases from V and 2 bases from J, with 13 bases between. The CDR3 runs 15 residues. The chain is built from TRBV6-5 and TRBJ2-2, with D unclear. The material sequenced was peripheral blood, taken on day 0 of AZD1222 vaccination. The sequence derives from an adult in good health. The DNA of the CDR3 is TGTGCCAGCAGCCGCATGTGGTCCAACACCGGGGAGCTGTTTTTT. The encoded protein is CASSRMWSNTGELFF.